This TCR beta chain was documented in a study of blood T cell repertoires in COVID-19. This clone was observed a handful of times. Some clones are missing from TCRdb's copy, which holds only in-frame ones; the method was immunoSEQ multiplex PCR. The data show about 370,000 clones, with roughly 90% seen just once and 3% held by the top ten. Germline CDR1 is LGHDT and CDR2 is YNNKEL (reference sequence). The V end was cut by 3 bases, the J end by 4 bases, with 21 bases between. This CDR3 is built from 17 residues. The Seattle patients joined while their infection was active and were tracked longitudinally afterward.

Sequencing was carried out using peripheral blood. The J gene is TRBJ1-1, the V gene TRBV3-1 (or the pseudogene TRBV3-2), with D perhaps TRBD1 (5 bases). The clonotype was recovered from a woman aged 25 to 39 with COVID-19, enrolled during active disease. The CDR3 sequence is CASSHFIQGSWGTEAFF. CDR3 nucleotide sequence: TGTGCCAGCAGCCACTTTATTCAGGGCTCATGGGGCACTGAAGCTTTCTTT.